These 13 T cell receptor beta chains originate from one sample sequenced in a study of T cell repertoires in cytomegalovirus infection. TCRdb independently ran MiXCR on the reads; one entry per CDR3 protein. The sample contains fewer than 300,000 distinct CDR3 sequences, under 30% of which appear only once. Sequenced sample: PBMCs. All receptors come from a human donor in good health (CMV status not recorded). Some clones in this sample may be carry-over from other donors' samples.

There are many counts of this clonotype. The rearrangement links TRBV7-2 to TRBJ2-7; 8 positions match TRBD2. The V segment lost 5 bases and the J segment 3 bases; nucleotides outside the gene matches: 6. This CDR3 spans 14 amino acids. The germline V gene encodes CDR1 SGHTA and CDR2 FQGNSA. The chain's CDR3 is CASSRGTSGYEQYF. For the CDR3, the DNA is TGTGCCAGCAGCCGCGGGACTAGTGGCTACGAGCAGTACTTC.

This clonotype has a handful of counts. CDR3: CASRSTGGRNTGELFF. The CDR3 DNA reads TGTGCCAGCAGGTCGACAGGGGGCAGAAACACCGGGGAGCTGTTTTTT. The rearrangement links TRBV6-6 to TRBJ2-2; 10 bases line up with TRBD1. The CDR3 contains 16 residues. In germline, CDR1 is MNHNY, CDR2 SVGAGI (reference sequence). The ends lost 6 bases at V and 2 bases at J; junction bases unmatched: 6.

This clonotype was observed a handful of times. The CDR3 reads CASSLEGARNTEAFF. The CDR3 DNA reads as TGCGCCAGCAGCTTGGAGGGGGCGAGGAACACTGAAGCTTTCTTT. The V call is TRBV5-1, the J call TRBJ1-1; 7 bases map to TRBD1. There are 15 residues in the CDR3. The germline V gene has CDR1 SGHRS and CDR2 YFSETQ. The V gene end was trimmed by 0 bases and the J gene end by 1 base; junction bases not matched to a gene: 3.

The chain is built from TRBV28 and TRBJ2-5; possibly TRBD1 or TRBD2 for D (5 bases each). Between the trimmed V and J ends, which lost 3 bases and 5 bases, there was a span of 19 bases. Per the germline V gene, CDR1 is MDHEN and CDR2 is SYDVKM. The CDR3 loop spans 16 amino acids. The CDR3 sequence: CASSFSFGTGPETQYF. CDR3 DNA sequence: TGTGCCAGCAGTTTTAGCTTCGGGACCGGGCCGGAGACCCAGTACTTC.

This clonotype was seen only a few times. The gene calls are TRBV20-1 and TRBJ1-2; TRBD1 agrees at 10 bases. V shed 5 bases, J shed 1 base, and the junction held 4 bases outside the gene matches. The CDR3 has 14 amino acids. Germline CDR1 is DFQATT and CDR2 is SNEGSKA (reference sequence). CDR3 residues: CSAGTGAGNYGYTF. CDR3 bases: TGCAGTGCTGGGACAGGGGCTGGTAACTATGGCTACACCTTC.

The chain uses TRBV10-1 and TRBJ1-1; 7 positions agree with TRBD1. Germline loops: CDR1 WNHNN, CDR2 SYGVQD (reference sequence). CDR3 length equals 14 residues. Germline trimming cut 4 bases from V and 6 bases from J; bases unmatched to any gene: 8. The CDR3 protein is CASSVGQVLAEAFF. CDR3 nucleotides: TGCGCCAGCAGTGTTGGACAGGTGTTGGCTGAAGCTTTCTTT.

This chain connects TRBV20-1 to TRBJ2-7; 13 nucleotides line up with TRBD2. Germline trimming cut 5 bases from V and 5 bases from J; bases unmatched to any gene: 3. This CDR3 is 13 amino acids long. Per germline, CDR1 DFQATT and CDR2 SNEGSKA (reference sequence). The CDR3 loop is CSARTSGGDEQYF. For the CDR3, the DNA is TGCAGTGCTCGGACTAGCGGGGGAGACGAGCAGTACTTC.

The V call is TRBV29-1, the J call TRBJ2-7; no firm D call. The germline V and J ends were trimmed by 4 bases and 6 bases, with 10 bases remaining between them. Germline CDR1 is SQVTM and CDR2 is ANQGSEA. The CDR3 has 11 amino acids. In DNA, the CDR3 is TGCAGCGTTGCGGGTAGTCGCGAGCAGTACTTC. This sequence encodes CSVAGSREQYF.

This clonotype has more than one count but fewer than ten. The CDR3 bases are TGTGCCAGCAGCTTGTACAGGGTAATTCGGCGTGGCGGGGAGCTGTTTTTT. Translated, it gives CASSLYRVIRRGGELFF. The chain uses TRBV7-2 and TRBJ2-2; TRBD1 is a possible D gene (6 bases). Germline V CDR1 and CDR2: SGHTA, FQGNSA. The V gene lost 3 bases and the J gene lost 7 bases, with 21 bases spanning the gap. This CDR3 comprises 17 residues.

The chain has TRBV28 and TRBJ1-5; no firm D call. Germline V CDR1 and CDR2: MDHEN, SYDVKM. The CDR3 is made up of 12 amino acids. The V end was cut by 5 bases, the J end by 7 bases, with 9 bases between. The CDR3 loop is CASSLAEQPQHF. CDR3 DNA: TGTGCCAGCAGTCTGGCAGAACAGCCCCAGCATTTT.

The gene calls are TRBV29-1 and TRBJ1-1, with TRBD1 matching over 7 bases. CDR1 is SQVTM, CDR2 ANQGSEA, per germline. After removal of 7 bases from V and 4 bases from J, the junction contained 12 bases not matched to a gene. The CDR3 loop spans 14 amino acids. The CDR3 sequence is CSASQTGIPTEAFF. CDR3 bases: TGCAGCGCGAGCCAGACAGGGATACCCACTGAAGCTTTCTTT.

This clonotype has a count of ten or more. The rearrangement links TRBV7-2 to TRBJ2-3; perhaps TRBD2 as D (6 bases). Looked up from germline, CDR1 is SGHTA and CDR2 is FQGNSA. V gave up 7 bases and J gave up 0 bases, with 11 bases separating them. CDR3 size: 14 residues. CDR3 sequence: CASTQRASTDTQYF. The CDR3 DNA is TGTGCCAGCACCCAGCGGGCTAGCACAGATACGCAGTATTTT.

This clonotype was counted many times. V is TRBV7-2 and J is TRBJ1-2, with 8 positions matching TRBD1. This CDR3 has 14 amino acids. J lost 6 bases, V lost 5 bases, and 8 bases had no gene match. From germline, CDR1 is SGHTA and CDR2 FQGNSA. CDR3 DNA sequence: TGTGCCAGCAGCGAGTTCAGGGGGCGCGATGGCTACACCTTC. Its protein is CASSEFRGRDGYTF.